Listed below are T cell receptor beta chains from one sample, sequenced in a study of control samples from healthy donors and cancer patients. Clones were sequenced by immunoSEQ multiplex PCR, and TCRdb holds only the in-frame ones, with some missing. The sample shows 65,000 to 80,000 clones, roughly 90% of them seen only once. The sample taken for sequencing was PBMCs. The receptors shown here come from a woman aged 50 to 60 with colorectal cancer. Both conserved end residues are part of each CDR3. D genes are given only for firm matches. Clone size is stated in some rows and not others, as once, few, many or a class when expanded.

TGTGCCACCAGCAGAGATCCCCGGGGCGGCACCGGGGAGCTGTTTTTT CATSRDPRGGTGELFF . TRBV15 . TRBJ2-2
TGTGCCAGTATGACAGCCTATGGCTACACCTTC CASMTAYGYTF once TRBV19 . TRBJ1-2
TGTGCCAGTAGTCCCCTGCAGGGGGTCAGCTATGGCTACACCTTC CASSPLQGVSYGYTF . TRBV19 TRBD1 TRBJ1-2
TGTGCCAGCAGTTACGCAGAGACGACAGGATGCACCTTC CASSYAETTGCTF . TRBV6-5 . TRBJ1-2
TGCGCCAGCAGCGCCGGGACAGGGTTAAACAATCAGCCCCAGCATTTT CASSAGTGLNNQPQHF . TRBV5-1 TRBD1 TRBJ1-5
TGTGCCAGCAGCATTAGCGGGGGGGGGACAGATACGCAGTATTTT CASSISGGGTDTQYF once TRBV6-6 TRBD2 TRBJ2-3
TGCGCCAGCAGCTTGGCGCCAGGAAACACTGAAGCTTTCTTT CASSLAPGNTEAFF . TRBV5-1 . TRBJ1-1
TGTGCCAGCAGGATCATAGAATGGGGCAATGAGCAGTTCTTC CASRIIEWGNEQFF . TRBV6-6 . TRBJ2-1
TGTGCCAGTAGTATAATGGGACAGAGCACAGATACGCAGTATTTT CASSIMGQSTDTQYF . TRBV19 TRBD1 TRBJ2-3
TGTGCCAGCAGCTTAGGACCAGGGGGAGAAAAACTGTTTTTT CASSLGPGGEKLFF . TRBV7-2 TRBD1 TRBJ1-4
TGTGCCAGTAGTTTAACAGGGTTGGAGACCCAGTACTTC CASSLTGLETQYF . TRBV19 . TRBJ2-5
TGTGCCAGCAGCAGCGGGACATTAATCGGTGAAGCTTTCTTT CASSSGTLIGEAFF . TRBV6-5 . TRBJ1-1
TGTGCCAGTAGTATATCCCGGACAGGGCGGAACTATGGCTACACCTTC CASSISRTGRNYGYTF few TRBV19 TRBD1 TRBJ1-2
TGCAGTGCTAGACAGATTTATGGCTACACCTTC CSARQIYGYTF . TRBV20-1 . TRBJ1-2
TGTGCCAGCTCACCCACCGGACAGGTGGGAGATACGCAGTATTTT CASSPTGQVGDTQYF . TRBV18 TRBD1 TRBJ2-3
TGTGCCAGCAGCTGGACAGGGGAAACCCAGTACTTC CASSWTGETQYF . TRBV7-2 TRBD1 TRBJ2-5
TGTGCCAGCAGTTACTTGACAGGGTCGAACACTGAAGCTTTCTTT CASSYLTGSNTEAFF . TRBV27 TRBD1 TRBJ1-1
TGTGCCAGCAGCCGACAGGGCCGGCCTGAAAAACTGTTTTTT CASSRQGRPEKLFF . TRBV3-1/TRBV3-2 TRBD1 TRBJ1-4
TGCGCCAGCAGCAAGGCGGGGGGGCTAGAGACCCAGTACTTC CASSKAGGLETQYF . TRBV5-1 TRBD2 TRBJ2-5
TGTGCCAGCAGCTCATCTAGCTCTGGGGCCAACGTCCTGACTTTC CASSSSSSGANVLTF once TRBV7-9 . TRBJ2-6
TGTGCCAGCAGCTTAGCGGGGAGCACAGATACGCAGTATTTT CASSLAGSTDTQYF . TRBV11-3 . TRBJ2-3
TGTGCCAGCAGCCTTTCCGGCAGTCAGCCCCAGCATTTT CASSLSGSQPQHF . TRBV6-2/TRBV6-3 . TRBJ1-5